This is a list of T cell receptor beta chains from one sample in a study of OX40 agonist ivuxolimab in advanced cancers. Measured with immunoSEQ multiplex PCR; TCRdb has only the in-frame clones, and not every one. This sample has 71,000 or so clones, with roughly three quarters found just once. Specimen: CD4+ or CD8+ T cells sorted from blood, collected in a trial of the OX40 agonist ivuxolimab. The receptors derive from an adult with an advanced solid tumor such as melanoma, head and neck, liver or kidney cancer. Both conserved end residues are part of each CDR3. Each record gives: clone size, D gene, J gene, V gene, CDR3 DNA, CDR3 protein. The D gene is left open where the match is weak. Only part of the rows carry a size: once, few, many, or a class if the clone is expanded.

-	-	TRBJ2-2	TRBV25-1	TGTGCCAGCAGTGAATCTCTAGATACGGGGGAGCTGTTTTTT	CASSESLDTGELFF
few	-	TRBJ2-3	TRBV7-3	TGTGCCAGCAGCCGCATGGGGGGGCCGCCAGATACGCAGTATTTT	CASSRMGGPPDTQYF
-	-	TRBJ1-1	TRBV5-4	TGTGCCAGCAGCTTGGACAGGGAGAACACTGAAGCTTTCTTT	CASSLDRENTEAFF
-	-	TRBJ2-7	TRBV5-5	TGTGCCAGCACCCCAGGGAAGGGGATCTACGAGCAGTACTTC	CASTPGKGIYEQYF
once	TRBD1	TRBJ1-4	TRBV15	TGTGCCACCAGCAGAGGTTCCGGGACAGGGGTTGAAAAACTGTTTTTT	CATSRGSGTGVEKLFF
-	TRBD2	TRBJ2-5	TRBV6-5	TGTGCCAGCAGTTACCAGCGGGGGGGCCAAGAGACCCAGTACTTC	CASSYQRGGQETQYF
-	-	TRBJ2-3	TRBV2	TGTGCCAGCAGAGCGACGGCAGGGCTCACAGATACGCAGTATTTT	CASRATAGLTDTQYF
-	-	TRBJ1-1	TRBV7-9	TGTGCCAGCAGCACAACTCGAGGCAGTATGAACACTGAAGCTTTCTTT	CASSTTRGSMNTEAFF
-	-	TRBJ1-2	TRBV6-6	TGTGCCAGCAGGTATATCACTAACTATGGCTACACCTTC	CASRYITNYGYTF
-	-	TRBJ2-2	TRBV2	TGTGCCAGCAGTGAGGGGCGGGTCGGGGAGCTGTTTTTT	CASSEGRVGELFF
-	-	TRBJ1-4	TRBV2	TGTGCCAGCAATTCGAGGGGGATGTCGACTAATGAAAAACTGTTTTTT	CASNSRGMSTNEKLFF
-	-	TRBJ2-2	TRBV5-1	TGCGCCAGCAGCTTGATCCTGGGCACCGGGGAGCTGTTTTTT	CASSLILGTGELFF
few	-	TRBJ1-2	TRBV30	TGTGCCTGGAAGCAGGGCGGGTGGTATGGCTACACCTTC	CAWKQGGWYGYTF
-	-	TRBJ1-1	TRBV11-3	TGTGCCAGCAGCCCCTTATCCCCCCTGGACACTGAAGCTTTCTTT	CASSPLSPLDTEAFF
-	-	TRBJ2-7	TRBV11-3	TGTGCCAGCAGCTCCCCGACCCAGGAACGTAACGAGCAGTACTTC	CASSSPTQERNEQYF
-	-	TRBJ2-1	TRBV4-2	TGTGCCAGCAGCCAAGTCTCGCGGGGCTCCTACAATGAGCAGTTCTTC	CASSQVSRGSYNEQFF
-	TRBD1	TRBJ2-1	TRBV5-4	TGTGCCAGCAGCCTAAGACAGGGCTCCTACAATGAGCAGTTCTTC	CASSLRQGSYNEQFF
-	TRBD2	TRBJ2-1	TRBV7-9	TGTGCCAGCAGCTGGGGACTAGAGGAGCAGTTCTTC	CASSWGLEEQFF
-	TRBD2	TRBJ2-1	TRBV11-3	TGTGCCAGCATCCGGACTAGCGGCGACAATGAGCAGTTCTTC	CASIRTSGDNEQFF
-	-	TRBJ1-1	TRBV5-6	TGTGCCAGCAGCGTGGACAGAGTGAACACTGAAGCTTTCTTT	CASSVDRVNTEAFF
-	-	TRBJ1-2	TRBV9	TGTGCCAGCAGCGTAGCTACGTCGGGGCAAGGCTATGGCTACACCTTC	CASSVATSGQGYGYTF
-	-	TRBJ2-1	TRBV6-5	TGTGCCAGCAGTTACGACTCAGGCCCCTACAATGAGCAGTTCTTC	CASSYDSGPYNEQFF
once	-	TRBJ1-1	TRBV11-2	TGTGCCAGCAGCTTCCCGGCGGCCTTAAGAGCTTTCTTT	CASSFPAALRAFF
-	TRBD2	TRBJ2-1	TRBV27	TGTGCCAGCACCATGGGACTAAGCGATGAGCAGTTCTTC	CASTMGLSDEQFF
once	-	TRBJ2-7	TRBV5-1	TGCGCCAGCAGCTTGGATGGAGGGGCGCGCGAGCAGTACTTC	CASSLDGGAREQYF
-	TRBD2	TRBJ2-1	TRBV25-1	TGTGCCAGCAGTGATCGGACTAGCTTGTACAATGAGCAGTTCTTC	CASSDRTSLYNEQFF
-	-	TRBJ2-7	TRBV2	TGTGCCAGCAGTAAGTCAACAGGGTTAGGTCGCTACGAGCAGTACTTC	CASSKSTGLGRYEQYF
-	-	TRBJ1-5	TRBV6-1	TGTGCCAGCAGTGAAGGGACGGAGCTTAGCAATCAGCCCCAGCATTTT	CASSEGTELSNQPQHF
-	TRBD2	TRBJ2-1	TRBV11-2	TGTGCCAGCAGCTTATTGCGGGGGAACACAACAGGACGGTTCTTC	CASSLLRGNTTGRFF
-	-	TRBJ1-1	TRBV27	TGTGCCAGCAGTTTAAGGGGACAGAACACTGAAGCTTTCTTT	CASSLRGQNTEAFF
-	-	TRBJ2-7	TRBV5-1	TGCGCCAGCAGCAGCCTTGGGGGGCTGGTGGAGCAGTACTTC	CASSSLGGLVEQYF
-	-	TRBJ1-1	TRBV12-5	TGTGCTAGTGGAGTCAGACTGAACACTGAAGCTTTCTTT	CASGVRLNTEAFF
-	TRBD1	TRBJ1-6	TRBV5-4	TGTGCCAGCAGCCGGGGACAGCAAAATTCACCCCTCCACTTT	CASSRGQQNSPLHF
-	-	TRBJ2-7	TRBV7-2	TGTGCCAGCAGCCCCGAGGGTCTTCGTGTGTACGAGCAGTACTTC	CASSPEGLRVYEQYF
-	TRBD2	TRBJ2-3	TRBV19	TGTGCCAGTAGTTCGTGGGGGACTAGCGGGAGAAGGGCCCCCACAGATACGCAGTATTTT	CASSSWGTSGRRAPTDTQYF
-	-	TRBJ2-5	TRBV11-1	TGTGCCAGCAGCTTCGGGAGCCAAGAGACCCAGTACTTC	CASSFGSQETQYF
-	-	TRBJ1-3	TRBV7-9	TGTGCCAGCACTACTGACGAAGGCTCTGGAAACACCATATATTTT	CASTTDEGSGNTIYF
-	TRBD1	TRBJ2-7	TRBV14	TGTGCCAGCAGCCATCCCGGGACAGGGTATAACGAGCAGTACTTC	CASSHPGTGYNEQYF
-	TRBD2	TRBJ2-1	TRBV5-1	TGCGCCAGCAGGGACTCCGGGGGGAGCTCCTACAATGAGCAGTTCTTC	CASRDSGGSSYNEQFF
-	TRBD2	TRBJ2-3	TRBV5-4	TGTGCCAGCAGCGGAGGCACTAGCGATACAGATACGCAGTATTTT	CASSGGTSDTDTQYF
-	-	TRBJ1-1	TRBV12-5	TGTGCTAGTGGTTTCGTTCACAGGGAAATAAACACTGAAGCTTTCTTT	CASGFVHREINTEAFF
-	-	TRBJ1-3	TRBV7-2	TGTGCCAGCAGCTTAACGGTTGACACCATATATTTT	CASSLTVDTIYF
-	TRBD2	TRBJ2-1	TRBV18	TGTGCCAGCTCAACGGGACTAGCCGAGTTTTCCGAGCAGTTCTTC	CASSTGLAEFSEQFF
-	TRBD1	TRBJ2-5	TRBV27	TGTGCCAGCAGTTTGAAGGGGACAGTACAAGAGACCCAGTACTTC	CASSLKGTVQETQYF
once	TRBD2	TRBJ2-1	TRBV6-1	TGTGCCAGCAGTGAAGCGGGAGGGCCTTCCTACAATGAGCAGTTCTTC	CASSEAGGPSYNEQFF
-	TRBD2	TRBJ2-1	TRBV11-3	TGTGCCAGCAGCTTAAGGGAAGCGGGAGGACGCAATGAGCAGTTCTTC	CASSLREAGGRNEQFF
-	TRBD1	TRBJ1-5	TRBV9	TGTGCCAGCAGCGGGGGACAGCCGAGCAATCAGCCCCAGCATTTT	CASSGGQPSNQPQHF